Below, 29 T cell receptor beta chains from the same sample are listed, as sequenced in a study of shared clonotypes between healthy human individuals. The data were produced by immunoSEQ multiplex PCR, yet TCRdb's version contains in-frame clones alone and is incomplete. The sample contains around 480,000 clones, roughly 85% of which appear only once. Material for sequencing was PBMCs. The receptors originated from a woman between 40 and 50 years old in good health. Some clones in this sample may be carry-over from other donors' samples.

V usage is TRBV13 and J usage is TRBJ2-7, with 15 nucleotides matching TRBD2. Germline CDR1 and CDR2: PRHDT and FYEKMQ (reference sequence). Germline trimming cut 5 bases from V and 3 bases from J; bases unmatched to any gene: 8. The CDR3 consists of 17 residues. The CDR3 coding sequence is TGTGCCAGCAGCAATCGGGGACTAGCGGGAGGACTCTACGAGCAGTACTTC. This gives the protein CASSNRGLAGGLYEQYF. The full variable domain, its missing parts supplied by reference TRBV13 and TRBJ2-7, is AAGVIQSPRHLIKEKRETATLKCYPIPRHDTVYWYQQGPGQDPQFLISFYEKMQSDKGSIPDRFSAQQFSDYHSELNMSSLELGDSALYFCASSNRGLAGGLYEQYFGPGTRLTVT.

Notes on this clone: A far larger clone is one base from this, pointing to a likely read error. The sample carries other DNA sequences with the same CDR3. This chain links TRBV5-1 with TRBJ2-1, with 12 bases fitting TRBD2. The CDR3 length is 15 residues. Germline V gene lookup returns CDR1 SGHRS and CDR2 YFSETQ. V lost 0 bases and J lost 6; bases outside the gene matches: 1. The CDR3 region is CASSLGLAGVNEQFF. Here the CDR3 DNA reads TGCGCCAGCAGCTTGGGACTAGCGGGAGTCAATGAGCAGTTCTTC.

The J gene is TRBJ2-7, the V gene TRBV7-9; maybe TRBD1 (8 bases). Trimming pared 5 bases from V and 7 bases from J, leaving 21 bases between. The V gene's germline CDR1 is SEHNR and CDR2 FQNEAQ (reference sequence). This CDR3 is 15 amino acids long. CDR3 residues: CASSTGGGRLEEQYF. CDR3 nucleotide sequence: TGTGCCAGCAGCACAGGGGGGGGTCGACTTGAAGAGCAGTACTTC.

The genes are TRBV5-1 and TRBJ2-1, with 8 bases matching TRBD2. With 1 base clipped from V and 2 bases from J, the junction kept 5 bases outside the gene matches. CDR3 length equals 16 residues. In germline, CDR1 is SGHRS, CDR2 YFSETQ. For the CDR3, the DNA is TGCGCCAGCAGCTTGATCGGGAGGGCCACCTACAATGAGCAGTTCTTC. This gives the protein CASSLIGRATYNEQFF.

The V gene is TRBV2, the J gene TRBJ1-4; D is unclear. The CDR3 loop spans 14 amino acids. Germline assignment: CDR1 SNHLY and CDR2 FYNNEI. The ends were cut back, 5 bases at V and 8 bases at J, with 15 bases in the middle. The DNA for the CDR3 is TGTGCCAGCAGTTTTTCGATCAGATCAGAAAAACTGTTTTTT. Protein: CASSFSIRSEKLFF. The full variable domain, its missing parts supplied by reference TRBV2 and TRBJ1-4, is EPEVTQTPSHQVTQMGQEVILRCVPISNHLYFYWYRQILGQKVEFLVSFYNNEISEKSEIFDDQFSVERPDGSNFTLKIRSTKLEDSAMYFCASSFSIRSEKLFFGSGTQLSVL.

The chain couples TRBV18 to TRBJ2-1; TRBD2 might be the D (6 bases). The V end lost 6 bases, the J end lost 5 bases, and 20 bases lay between the germline ends. The CDR3 length is 16 residues. CDR1 KGHSH and CDR2 LQKENI come from the germline V gene. The DNA for the CDR3 is TGTGCCAGCTCCAACCCTCAGGGACTCGCAAACAATGAGCAGTTCTTC. As protein: CASSNPQGLANNEQFF.

The V call is TRBV29-1, the J call TRBJ1-5; 8 bases map to TRBD1. Germline loops: CDR1 SQVTM, CDR2 ANQGSEA. With V trimmed by 7 bases and J by 3 bases, 8 bases remained unmatched. The CDR3 covers 14 residues. CDR3 coding DNA: TGCAGCGCCCTACAGGGGGAGGTCAATCAGCCCCAGCATTTT. It yields the protein CSALQGEVNQPQHF. The complete variable domain, with remaining parts taken from reference TRBV29-1 and TRBJ1-5, reads SAVISQKPSRDICQRGTSLTIQCQVDSQVTMMFWYRQQPGQSLTLIATANQGSEATYESGFVIDKFPISRPNLTFSTLTVSNMSPEDSSIYLCSALQGEVNQPQHFGDGTRLSIL.

CDR3 sequence: CASSSGAPDRGNEKLFF. The CDR3, as DNA: TGTGCCAGCAGCTCCGGGGCCCCGGACAGGGGGAATGAAAAACTGTTTTTT. The chain couples TRBV5-4 to TRBJ1-4, with 10 bases lining up with TRBD1. Trimming removed 3 bases from V and 5 bases from J; junction bases left unmatched: 10. Germline CDR1 reads SGHNT; CDR2 reads YYREEE (reference sequence). The CDR3 is 17 residues long. Based on the CDR3 plus reference TRBV5-4 and TRBJ1-4, the full variable domain is ETGVTQSPTHLIKTRGQQVTLRCSSQSGHNTVSWYQQALGQGPQFIFQYYREEENGRGNFPPRFSGLQFPNYSSELNVNALELDDSALYLCASSSGAPDRGNEKLFFGSGTQLSVL.

A few counts support this clone. This sequence joins TRBV27 and TRBJ2-3; a weak D match, TRBD2 (6 bases). Trimming removed 6 bases at V and 4 bases at J, with 8 bases between. This CDR3 is built from 12 residues. CDR1 and CDR2 from the germline V gene are MNHEY and SMNVEV (reference sequence). Written as DNA, the CDR3 is TGTGCCAGCAGGGGGGGTCCAGATACGCAGTATTTT. Translating it yields CASRGGPDTQYF.

The V gene is TRBV30, the J gene TRBJ2-1; D gene unclear. Germline V CDR1 and CDR2: GTSNPN, SVGIG (reference sequence). The length of the CDR3 is 13 residues. V was shortened by 0 bases and J by 7 bases, with 10 bases between the two germline ends. CDR3 region: CAWSVSLTNEQFF. CDR3 DNA: TGTGCCTGGAGTGTATCCCTCACTAATGAGCAGTTCTTC. The full variable domain, rest sourced from reference TRBV30 and TRBJ2-1, is SQTIHQWPATLVQPVGSPLSLECTVEGTSNPNLYWYRQAAGRGLQLLFYSVGIGQISSEVPQNLSASRPQDRQFILSSKKLLLSDSGFYLCAWSVSLTNEQFFGPGTRLTVL.

This rearrangement joins TRBV19 to TRBJ2-5, with D perhaps matching TRBD1 (5 bases). CDR1 and CDR2 from the germline V gene are LNHDA and SQIVND (reference sequence). The CDR3 is 14 residues long. Trimming stripped 6 bases from V and 3 bases from J, with 14 bases between. The chain's CDR3 is CASSLRDTEETQYF. The CDR3 DNA reads TGTGCCAGTAGCCTCAGGGATACAGAAGAGACCCAGTACTTC.

This chain joins TRBV28 and TRBJ2-3; 7 positions match TRBD2. The CDR3 consists of 15 residues. Germline V gene sequence: CDR1 MDHEN, CDR2 SYDVKM. The trim removed 8 bases at V and 3 bases at J, leaving 11 bases unmatched. For the CDR3, the DNA is TGTGCCAGCCGACCCGGGGGGTGGAGGACAGATACGCAGTATTTT. Protein: CASRPGGWRTDTQYF. The full variable domain, its missing parts supplied by reference TRBV28 and TRBJ2-3, is DVKVTQSSRYLVKRTGEKVFLECVQDMDHENMFWYRQDPGLGLRLIYFSYDVKMKEKGDIPEGYSVSREKKERFSLILESASTNQTSMYLCASRPGGWRTDTQYFGPGTRLTVL.

This chain links TRBV6-5 with TRBJ1-2, with unresolved D. The V gene's germline CDR1 is MNHEY and CDR2 SVGAGI. The CDR3 covers 15 residues. V was trimmed by 0 bases and J by 1 base, leaving 9 bases between them. The CDR3 bases are TGTGCCAGCAGTTACTCTCGCGAGGGTAACTATGGCTACACCTTC. This gives the protein CASSYSREGNYGYTF.

To note about this clone: A single base is all that separates this from a far larger clone, so a read error is likely. The chain combines TRBV10-3 with TRBJ2-7, with TRBD1 identical over 9 bases. Germline V lookup: CDR1 ENHRY, CDR2 SYGVKD. The length of the CDR3 is 16 residues. In DNA form, the CDR3 reads TGTGCCAGCAGTTACTCTCCCGGGACAGGGATTGACGAGCAGTACTTC. Protein sequence: CASSYSPGTGIDEQYF.

V gene TRBV30 combines with J gene TRBJ2-7; tentative D call: TRBD1 (5 bases). Trimming stripped 3 bases from V and 3 bases from J, with 12 bases between. This CDR3 contains 13 residues. From germline, CDR1 is GTSNPN and CDR2 SVGIG (reference sequence). The CDR3 DNA reads as TGTGCCTGGAGCTTGACAGTCGTCTACGAGCAGTACTTC. Translation: CAWSLTVVYEQYF.

The chain has TRBV28 and TRBJ2-3; a possible D gene is TRBD2 (6 bases). Looked up from germline, CDR1 is MDHEN and CDR2 is SYDVKM. The CDR3 totals 15 residues. Trimming pared 5 bases from V and 3 bases from J, leaving 15 bases between. CDR3 coding DNA: TGTGCCAGCAGTCGGGCGGGGCTAGCGACAGATACGCAGTATTTT. Translated: CASSRAGLATDTQYF.

Concerning this clone: The sample holds other DNA sequences that translate to the same CDR3. The chain uses TRBV27 and TRBJ2-7, with D possibly being TRBD1 (6 bases). Germline V gene data show CDR1 as MNHEY and CDR2 as SMNVEV (reference sequence). The CDR3 runs 14 residues. V lost 3 bases and J lost 2, with 11 bases in between. The chain's CDR3 is CASSLGRGTYEQYF. CDR3 sequence (DNA): TGTGCCAGCAGTTTGGGCAGGGGAACCTACGAGCAGTACTTC.

The chain joins TRBV18 to TRBJ2-5, with D perhaps matching TRBD2 (6 bases). Germline CDR1 is KGHSH and CDR2 is LQKENI. This CDR3 region has 14 residues. V lost 3 bases and J 7 bases, leaving 15 bases between the germline ends. CDR3 residues: CASSPTRDSRTQYF. For the CDR3, the DNA is TGTGCCAGCTCACCGACACGGGACTCCCGGACCCAGTACTTC.

The chain uses TRBV5-4 and TRBJ1-5; perhaps TRBD1 as D (5 bases). This CDR3 has 13 residues. In germline, CDR1 is SGHNT, CDR2 YYREEE (reference sequence). Trimming removed 3 bases at V and 4 bases at J, with 8 bases between. The CDR3 DNA sequence: TGTGCCAGCAGCTACGACAGAAATCAGCCCCAGCATTTT. Protein product: CASSYDRNQPQHF.

The gene calls are TRBV29-1 and TRBJ2-3; 7 nucleotides match TRBD2. This CDR3 has 13 amino acids. Unmatched junction bases numbered 4, after V lost 1 base and J lost 6 bases. The germline V gene encodes CDR1 SQVTM and CDR2 ANQGSEA. CDR3 DNA: TGCAGCGTTGAAGGACTAGCTTCGGATACGCAGTATTTT. Amino acids: CSVEGLASDTQYF.

The chain carries TRBV27 and TRBJ2-3, with D unclear. The CDR3 loop spans 14 amino acids. CDR1 is MNHEY, CDR2 SMNVEV, per germline (reference sequence). Between the trimmed V and J ends, which lost 7 bases and 5 bases, there was a span of 16 bases. For the CDR3, the DNA is TGTGCCAGCACCCAAGGGTTAGGGCGAGATACGCAGTATTTT. As protein: CASTQGLGRDTQYF.

The rearrangement joins TRBV27 to TRBJ2-3; D may be TRBD1 (6 bases). Germline-derived CDR1 and CDR2 are MNHEY and SMNVEV (reference sequence). Deletions cut 4 bases from V and 3 bases from J, with 20 bases between. CDR3 size: 17 residues. CDR3 in amino acids: CASSSYPQGLGTDTQYF. CDR3 sequence (DNA): TGTGCCAGCAGTTCCTACCCCCAGGGGCTAGGAACAGATACGCAGTATTTT.

The chain recombines TRBV27 with TRBJ2-1, with TRBD2 as a possible D gene (6 bases). This CDR3 has 11 amino acids. In germline, CDR1 is MNHEY, CDR2 SMNVEV (reference sequence). V lost 8 bases and J lost 10, with 12 bases in between. CDR3 residues: CASPGLREQFF. The DNA for the CDR3 is TGTGCCAGCCCGGGACTCCGGGAGCAGTTCTTC.

CDR3 sequence: CATSPQPFLRTSGSLAKNIQYF. The DNA for the CDR3 is TGTGCCACCAGCCCCCAACCCTTCCTAAGGACTAGCGGGAGCCTAGCCAAAAACATTCAGTACTTC. V usage is TRBV15 and J usage is TRBJ2-4; 13 nucleotides align to TRBD2. This CDR3 is 22 amino acids long. The V segment lost 5 bases and the J segment 0 bases; nucleotides outside the gene matches: 19. Germline V gives CDR1 LNHNV, CDR2 YYDKDF (reference sequence).

The chain is built from TRBV10-1 and TRBJ2-5; perhaps TRBD1 as D (6 bases). Trimming stripped 7 bases from V and 5 bases from J, with 17 bases between. Germline CDR1 is WNHNN and CDR2 is SYGVQD (reference sequence). The CDR3 contains 14 residues. This CDR3 is CASIPHRAGETQYF. CDR3 nucleotides: TGCGCCAGCATTCCCCACAGGGCCGGGGAGACCCAGTACTTC.

This clone was seen a single time. In DNA, the CDR3 is TGTGCCATCAGTGAGGGGGGAACCTACGAGCAGTACTTC. Protein product: CAISEGGTYEQYF. This rearrangement joins TRBV10-3 to TRBJ2-7, with D perhaps given as TRBD1 or TRBD2 (5 bases each). This CDR3 region has 13 residues. Germline V gene sequence: CDR1 ENHRY, CDR2 SYGVKD. The V and J ends lost 2 bases and 2 bases respectively, with 7 bases between them.

This clone was picked up one time. Other DNA sequences in this specimen translate into the identical CDR3. The rearrangement links TRBV19 to TRBJ1-3; the D is unclear. V was trimmed by 9 bases and J by 0 bases, leaving 9 bases between them. The V gene's germline CDR1 is LNHDA and CDR2 SQIVND (reference sequence). The CDR3 consists of 13 residues. The CDR3 sequence is CASGPNSGNTIYF. The CDR3 DNA reads as TGTGCCAGCGGTCCCAACTCTGGAAACACCATATATTTT. The full variable domain, its missing parts supplied by reference TRBV19 and TRBJ1-3, is DGGITQSPKYLFRKEGQNVTLSCEQNLNHDAMYWYRQDPGQGLRLIYYSQIVNDFQKGDIAEGYSVSREKKESFPLTVTSAQKNPTAFYLCASGPNSGNTIYFGEGSWLTVV.

The chain recombines TRBV6-1 with TRBJ2-4; 9 bases agree with TRBD1. In germline, CDR1 is MNHNS, CDR2 SASEGT. The CDR3 extends over 16 amino acids. V was clipped by 0 bases and J by 11 bases; unmatched bases: 11. The CDR3, as DNA: TGTGCCAGCAGTGAAGCCCCCCCCAGGACAGGGGCGGTTCAGTACTTC. Residues: CASSEAPPRTGAVQYF.

To note about this clone: A far larger clone is a single base away, which makes a read error likely. Likely a read error: the CDR3 ends without its conserved phenylalanine or tryptophan. This chain uses TRBV30 with TRBJ2-7; D possibly uses TRBD1 or TRBD2 (5 bases each). This CDR3 region has 13 residues. Germline CDR1 reads GTSNPN; CDR2 reads SVGIG (reference sequence). Deletions cut 7 bases from V and 3 bases from J, with 16 bases between. The CDR3 nucleotides read TGTGCCTCGCCGGGACCGTCCATCTACGAGCAGTACCTC. Translating it yields CASPGPSIYEQYL.